This section outlines one TCR beta chain sequence together with its context. Its specificity is not known. This record comes from a study of Tregs in tolerant kidney transplant recipients. The germline gives CDR1 SGHNT, CDR2 YENEEA. The trim removed 6 bases at V and 11 bases at J, leaving 7 bases unmatched. The CDR3 covers 12 residues. Thawed PBMCs were FACS-sorted into unstimulated CD4+CD25+CD127- regulatory T cells, CD4+CD25- non-regulatory cells, CD4 and CD8 cells. Study results and caveats: The small number of patients limits these findings pending further validation.

The data were produced by immunoSEQ multiplex PCR, yet TCRdb's version contains in-frame clones alone and is incomplete. The sample yields more than 75,000 clones, 93% seen once. The sequences come from CD4+ T cells from blood, collected before the transplant. The receptor was derived from a human donor who received a combined kidney and bone marrow transplant. The chain combines TRBV11-3 with TRBJ1-1; 9 bases fit TRBD1. The CDR3 DNA reads TGTGCCAGCAGATTCACAGGGGGCCACGCTTTCTTT. It codes for CASRFTGGHAFF.